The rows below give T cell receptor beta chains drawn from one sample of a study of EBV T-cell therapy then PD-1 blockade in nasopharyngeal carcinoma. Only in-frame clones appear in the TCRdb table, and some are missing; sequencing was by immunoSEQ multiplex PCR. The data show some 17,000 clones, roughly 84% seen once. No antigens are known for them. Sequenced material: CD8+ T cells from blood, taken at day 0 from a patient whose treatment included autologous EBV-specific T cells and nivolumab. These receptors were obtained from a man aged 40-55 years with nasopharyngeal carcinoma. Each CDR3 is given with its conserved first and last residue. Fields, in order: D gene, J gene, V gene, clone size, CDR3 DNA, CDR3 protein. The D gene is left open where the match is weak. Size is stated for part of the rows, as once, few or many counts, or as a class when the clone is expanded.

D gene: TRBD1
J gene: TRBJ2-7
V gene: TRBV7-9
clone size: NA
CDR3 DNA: TGTGCCAGCGGGACAGGCACGGGCGAGCAGTACTTC
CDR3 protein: CASGTGTGEQYF

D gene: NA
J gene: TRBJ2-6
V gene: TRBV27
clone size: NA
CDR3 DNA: TGTGCCAGCAGTTCCCAGGCAAGCTCCTCTGGGGCCAACGTCCTGACTTTC
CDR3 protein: CASSSQASSSGANVLTF

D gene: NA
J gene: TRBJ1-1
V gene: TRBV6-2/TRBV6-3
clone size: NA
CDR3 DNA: TGTGCCAGCAGTTACATCCCAGGTTTAGGGAACACTGAAGCTTTCTTT
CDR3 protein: CASSYIPGLGNTEAFF

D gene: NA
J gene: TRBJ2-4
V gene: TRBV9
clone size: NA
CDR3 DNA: TGTGCCAGCAGCGGCCTTAGATCTAGTGCCCCTCAGTACTTC
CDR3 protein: CASSGLRSSAPQYF

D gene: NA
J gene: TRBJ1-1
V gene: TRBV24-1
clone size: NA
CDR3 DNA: TGTGCCACCAGTGATTGGGGCACTGAAGCTTTCTTT
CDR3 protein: CATSDWGTEAFF

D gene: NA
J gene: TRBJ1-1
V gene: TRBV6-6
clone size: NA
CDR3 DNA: TGTGCCAGCAAGAGGACAGCTAACACTGAAGCTTTCTTT
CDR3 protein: CASKRTANTEAFF

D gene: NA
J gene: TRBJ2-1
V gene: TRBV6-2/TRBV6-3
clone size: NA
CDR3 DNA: TGTGCCAGCAGTTACCCGGGACTTCCTTACAATGAGCAGTTCTTC
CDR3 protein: CASSYPGLPYNEQFF

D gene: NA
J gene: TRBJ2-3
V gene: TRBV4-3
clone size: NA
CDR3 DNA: TGCGCCAGCAGCCAAGATGAGGGAATGAGAGATACGCAGTATTTT
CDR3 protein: CASSQDEGMRDTQYF

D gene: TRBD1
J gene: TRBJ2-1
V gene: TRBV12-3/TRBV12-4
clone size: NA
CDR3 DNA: TGTGCCAGCCTAAGGGGGCGAAAGGATGAGCAGTTCTTC
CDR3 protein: CASLRGRKDEQFF

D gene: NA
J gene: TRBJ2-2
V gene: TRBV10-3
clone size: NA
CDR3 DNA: TGTGCCATCAGAACAGTGAACACCGGGGAGCTGTTTTTT
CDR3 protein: CAIRTVNTGELFF

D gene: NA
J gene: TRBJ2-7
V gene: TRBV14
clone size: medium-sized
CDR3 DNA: TGTGCCAGCAGCCCCGCGGACCGACTCCGCGAGCAGTACTTC
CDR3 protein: CASSPADRLREQYF

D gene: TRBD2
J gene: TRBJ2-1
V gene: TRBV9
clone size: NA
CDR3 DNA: TGTGCCAGCAGCCTTGGGACTAGCGGAAATGAGCAGTTCTTC
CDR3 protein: CASSLGTSGNEQFF

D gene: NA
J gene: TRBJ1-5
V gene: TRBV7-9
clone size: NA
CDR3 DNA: TGTGCCAGCAGCGCCTCATGGACGCAAAATCAGCCCCAGCATTTT
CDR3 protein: CASSASWTQNQPQHF

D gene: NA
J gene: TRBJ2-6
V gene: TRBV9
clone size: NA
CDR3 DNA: TGTGCCAGCAGCGTGCCCTGGACAACCTCTGGGGCCAACGTCCTGACTTTC
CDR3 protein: CASSVPWTTSGANVLTF

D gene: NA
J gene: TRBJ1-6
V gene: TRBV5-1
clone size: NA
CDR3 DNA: TGCGCCAGCACCCAATCCAATTCACCCCTCCACTTT
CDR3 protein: CASTQSNSPLHF

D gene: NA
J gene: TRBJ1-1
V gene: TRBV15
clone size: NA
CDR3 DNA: TGTGCCACCAGCAGAGGGACACCGCTAATGAACACTGAAGCTTTCTTT
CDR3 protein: CATSRGTPLMNTEAFF

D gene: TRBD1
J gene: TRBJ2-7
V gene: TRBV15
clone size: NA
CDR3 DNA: TGTGCCACCAGCAGAGGGACAGGGGGCTCCTACGAGCAGTACTTC
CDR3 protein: CATSRGTGGSYEQYF

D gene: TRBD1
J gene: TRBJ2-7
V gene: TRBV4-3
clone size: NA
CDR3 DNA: TGCGCCAGCAGCCAAGATAGGACAGGGATCTACGAGCAGTACTTC
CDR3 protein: CASSQDRTGIYEQYF

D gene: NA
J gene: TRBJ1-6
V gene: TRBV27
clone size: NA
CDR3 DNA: TGTGCCAGCAGTTCTTTCTACACAGGGAGCTCCTATAATTCACCCCTCCACTTT
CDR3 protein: CASSSFYTGSSYNSPLHF

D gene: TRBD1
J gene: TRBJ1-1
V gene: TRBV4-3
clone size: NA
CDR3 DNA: TGCGCCAGCAGCCCGTCGATGGGACAGATAATGAACACTGAAGCTTTCTTT
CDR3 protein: CASSPSMGQIMNTEAFF

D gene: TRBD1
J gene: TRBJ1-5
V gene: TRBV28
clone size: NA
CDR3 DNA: TGTGCCAGCAGTTCTGGGACAGGGGGCATTCAGCCCCAGCATTTT
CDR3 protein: CASSSGTGGIQPQHF

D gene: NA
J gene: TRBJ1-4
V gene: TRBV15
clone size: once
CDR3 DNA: TGTGCCACCAGCAGAGGTACAGGGTCCGGTGATGAAAAACTGTTTTTT
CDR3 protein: CATSRGTGSGDEKLFF

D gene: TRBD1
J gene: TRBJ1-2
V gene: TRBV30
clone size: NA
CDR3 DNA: TGTGCCTGGAGACACACAGGGGGTGAGGGCTACACCTTC
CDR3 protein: CAWRHTGGEGYTF

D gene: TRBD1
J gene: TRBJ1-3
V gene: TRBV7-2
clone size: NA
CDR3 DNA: TGTGCCAGCAGCTTAGGACAGGGCCTTCCCTCTGGAAACACCATATATTTT
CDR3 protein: CASSLGQGLPSGNTIYF

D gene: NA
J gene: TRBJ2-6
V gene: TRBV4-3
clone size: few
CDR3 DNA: TGCGCCAGCAGCCAAGATTTGAGCTCTGGGGCCAACGTCCTGACTTTC
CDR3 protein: CASSQDLSSGANVLTF

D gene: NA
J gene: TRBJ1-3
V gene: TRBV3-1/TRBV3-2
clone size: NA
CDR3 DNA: TGTGCCAGCAGCCCCGAAGGCTCTGGAAACACCATATATTTT
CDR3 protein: CASSPEGSGNTIYF

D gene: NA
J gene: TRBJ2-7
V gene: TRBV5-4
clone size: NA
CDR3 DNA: TGTGCCAGCAGCCGGACCCCCTACGAGCAGTACTTC
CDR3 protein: CASSRTPYEQYF

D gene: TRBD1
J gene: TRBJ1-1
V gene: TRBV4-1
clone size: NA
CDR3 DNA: TGCGCCAGCAGCCAGGAGACAGGGGCCCAGCGGAACACTGAAGCTTTCTTT
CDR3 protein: CASSQETGAQRNTEAFF

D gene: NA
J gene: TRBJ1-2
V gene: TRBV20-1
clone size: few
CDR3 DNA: TGCAGTGCCGAGCGGGGGTATGGCTACACCTTC
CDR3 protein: CSAERGYGYTF

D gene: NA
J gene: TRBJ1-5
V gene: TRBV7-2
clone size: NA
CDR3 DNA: TGTGCCAGCAGCTTAGATAGCAATCAGCCCCAGCATTTT
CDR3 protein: CASSLDSNQPQHF

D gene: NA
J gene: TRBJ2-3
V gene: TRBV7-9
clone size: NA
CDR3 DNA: TGTGCCAGCAGCTTAGCGGGAGGGGCGAGACAGGTCACAGATACGCAGTATTTT
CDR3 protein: CASSLAGGARQVTDTQYF

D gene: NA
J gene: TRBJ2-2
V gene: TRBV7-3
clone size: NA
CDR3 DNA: TGTGCCAGCAGCTTTTTCGGGATCTACACCGGGGAGCTGTTTTTT
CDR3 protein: CASSFFGIYTGELFF

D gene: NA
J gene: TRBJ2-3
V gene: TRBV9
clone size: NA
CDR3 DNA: TGTGCCAGCAGCGGGGGGAAAACAGGGATCGCAGATACGCAGTATTTT
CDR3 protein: CASSGGKTGIADTQYF

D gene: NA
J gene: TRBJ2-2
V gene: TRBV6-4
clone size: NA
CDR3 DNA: TGTGCCAGCAGTGACACTAGCACCGGGGAGCTGTTTTTT
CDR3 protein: CASSDTSTGELFF

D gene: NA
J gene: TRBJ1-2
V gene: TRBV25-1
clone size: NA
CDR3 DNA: TGTGCCAGCAGTCCCCGGGGGGCCAACTATGGCTACACCTTC
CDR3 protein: CASSPRGANYGYTF

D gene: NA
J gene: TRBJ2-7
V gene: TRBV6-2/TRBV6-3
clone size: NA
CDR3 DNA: TGTGCCAGCAGTTACTACTACGAGCAGTACTTC
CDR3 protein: CASSYYYEQYF

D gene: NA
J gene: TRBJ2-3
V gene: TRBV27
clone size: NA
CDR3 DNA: TGTGCCAGCAGTTACATCGGGGGTAGCACAGATACGCAGTATTTT
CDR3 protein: CASSYIGGSTDTQYF

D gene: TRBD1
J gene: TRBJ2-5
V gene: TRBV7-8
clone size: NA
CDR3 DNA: TGTGCCAGCAGCGCCCGCCGGGACAGGGGAGTGTGGGAGACCCAGTACTTC
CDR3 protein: CASSARRDRGVWETQYF

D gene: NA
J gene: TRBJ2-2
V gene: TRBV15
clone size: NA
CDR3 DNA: TGTGCCACCAGGGAAACGGCGAACACCGGGGAGCTGTTTTTT
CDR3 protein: CATRETANTGELFF

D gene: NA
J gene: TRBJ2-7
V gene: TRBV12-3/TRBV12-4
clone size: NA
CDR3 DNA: TGTGCCAGCAGTTTGGGATTAGGTAACGAGCAGTACTTC
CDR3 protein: CASSLGLGNEQYF

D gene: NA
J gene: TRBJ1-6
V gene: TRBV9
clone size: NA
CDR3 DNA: TGTGCCAGCAGCCTTACCAATTCACCCCTCCACTTT
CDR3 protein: CASSLTNSPLHF

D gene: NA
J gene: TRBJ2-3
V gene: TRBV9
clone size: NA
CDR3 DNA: TGTGCCAGCAGCGTAGTGGGCGGGGGCAGCACAGATACGCAGTATTTT
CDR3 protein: CASSVVGGGSTDTQYF

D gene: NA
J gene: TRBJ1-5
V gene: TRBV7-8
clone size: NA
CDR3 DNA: TGTGCCAGCAGCCCGGGGACCAGGACTCAGCCCCAGCATTTT
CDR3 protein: CASSPGTRTQPQHF

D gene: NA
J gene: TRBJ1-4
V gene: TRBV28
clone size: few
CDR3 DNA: TGTGCCAGCAGTAATGAAAAACTGTTTTTT
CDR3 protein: CASSNEKLFF

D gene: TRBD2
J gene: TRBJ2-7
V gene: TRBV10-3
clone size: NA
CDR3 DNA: TGTGCCATCAGTGAATGGACTAGGGGTGAAAAGGTCTACGAGCAGTACTTC
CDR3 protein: CAISEWTRGEKVYEQYF

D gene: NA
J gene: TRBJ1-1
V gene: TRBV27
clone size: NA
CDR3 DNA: TGTGCCAGCAGTTCAGGGGTGGTAGCTTTCTTT
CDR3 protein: CASSSGVVAFF

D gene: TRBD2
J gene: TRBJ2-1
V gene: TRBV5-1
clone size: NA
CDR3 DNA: TGCGCCAGCAGCGTGCGGGGGGGCACCTACAATGAGCAGTTCTTC
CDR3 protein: CASSVRGGTYNEQFF

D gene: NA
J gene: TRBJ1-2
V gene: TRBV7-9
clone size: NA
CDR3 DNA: TGTGCCAGCACTCTCCGGGACCAGGAGTTCACCTTC
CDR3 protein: CASTLRDQEFTF

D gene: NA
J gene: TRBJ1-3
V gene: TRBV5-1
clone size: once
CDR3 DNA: TGCGCCAGCAGCCTGGCCGCGGTCGGGGCCCGTCGTACCTATGGAAACACCATATATTTT
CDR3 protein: CASSLAAVGARRTYGNTIYF

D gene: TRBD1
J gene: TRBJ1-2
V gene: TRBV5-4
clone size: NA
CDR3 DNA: TGTGCCAGCACCGTCGAGAGGACAGGGTATGGCTACACCTTC
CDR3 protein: CASTVERTGYGYTF

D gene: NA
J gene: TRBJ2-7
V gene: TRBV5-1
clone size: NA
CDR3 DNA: TGCGCCAGCAGCTTGGGATCGGATTTCTACGAGCAGTACTTC
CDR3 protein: CASSLGSDFYEQYF

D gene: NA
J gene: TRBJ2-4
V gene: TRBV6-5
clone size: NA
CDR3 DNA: TGTGCCGGCGGGGCGGAGGGAGGTTTGGAAAACATTCAGTACTTC
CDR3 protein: CAGGAEGGLENIQYF

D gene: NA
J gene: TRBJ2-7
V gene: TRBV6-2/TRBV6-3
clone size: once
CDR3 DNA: TGTGCCAGCAGTTACGGGACCGAGCAGTACTTC
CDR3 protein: CASSYGTEQYF